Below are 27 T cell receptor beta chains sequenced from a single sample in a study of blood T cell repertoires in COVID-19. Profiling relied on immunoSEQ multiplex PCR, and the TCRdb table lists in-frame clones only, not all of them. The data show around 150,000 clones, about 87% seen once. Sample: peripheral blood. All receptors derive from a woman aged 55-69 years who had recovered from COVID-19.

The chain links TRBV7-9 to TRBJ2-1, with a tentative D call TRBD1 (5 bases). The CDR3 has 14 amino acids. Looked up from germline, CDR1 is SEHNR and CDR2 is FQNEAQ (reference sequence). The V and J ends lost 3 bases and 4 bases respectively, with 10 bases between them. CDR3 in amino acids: CASSFMTVYNEQFF. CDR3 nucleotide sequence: TGTGCCAGCAGCTTCATGACAGTATACAATGAGCAGTTCTTC.

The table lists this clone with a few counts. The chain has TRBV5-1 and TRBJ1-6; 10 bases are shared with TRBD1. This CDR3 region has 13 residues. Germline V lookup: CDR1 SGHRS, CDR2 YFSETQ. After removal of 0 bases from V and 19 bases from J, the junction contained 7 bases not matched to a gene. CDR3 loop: CASSLATGGSRHF. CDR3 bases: TGCGCCAGCAGCTTGGCGACAGGGGGCTCTAGACACTTT. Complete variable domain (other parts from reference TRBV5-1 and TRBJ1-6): KAGVTQTPRYLIKTRGQQVTLSCSPISGHRSVSWYQQTPGQGLQFLFEYFSETQRNKGNFPGRFSGRQFSNSRSEMNVSTLELGDSALYLCASSLATGGSRHFGNGTRLTVT.

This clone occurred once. The CDR3 sequence is CASSTLVNTEAFF. CDR3 coding DNA: TGTGCCAGTAGTACCCTAGTGAACACTGAAGCTTTCTTT. V gene TRBV19 combines with J gene TRBJ1-1, with D unclear. Looked up from germline, CDR1 is LNHDA and CDR2 is SQIVND (reference sequence). The CDR3 is 13 amino acids. V lost 4 bases and J lost 0, with 6 bases in between.

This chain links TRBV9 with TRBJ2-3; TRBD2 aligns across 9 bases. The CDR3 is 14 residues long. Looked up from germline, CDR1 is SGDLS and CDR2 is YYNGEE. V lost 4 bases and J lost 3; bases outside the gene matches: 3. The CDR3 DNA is TGTGCCAGCAGCCTTAGCGGGGGAACAGATACGCAGTATTTT. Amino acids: CASSLSGGTDTQYF.

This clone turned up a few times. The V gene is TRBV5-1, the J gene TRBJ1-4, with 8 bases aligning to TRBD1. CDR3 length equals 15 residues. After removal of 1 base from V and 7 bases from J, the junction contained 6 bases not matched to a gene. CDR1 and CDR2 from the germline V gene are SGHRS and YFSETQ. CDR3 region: CASSLQAGGVEKLFF. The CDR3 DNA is TGCGCCAGCAGCTTGCAGGCAGGGGGCGTTGAAAAACTGTTTTTT.

CDR3 sequence (DNA): TGTGCCAGCAGTTTACCAGGGACTAGCGGGTGGCATGAGCAGTTCTTC. Its protein product is CASSLPGTSGWHEQFF. V usage is TRBV28 and J usage is TRBJ2-1, with 12 bases matching TRBD2. CDR3 length: 16 residues. V shed 2 bases, J shed 8 bases, and the junction held 7 bases outside the gene matches. Germline assignment: CDR1 MDHEN and CDR2 SYDVKM.

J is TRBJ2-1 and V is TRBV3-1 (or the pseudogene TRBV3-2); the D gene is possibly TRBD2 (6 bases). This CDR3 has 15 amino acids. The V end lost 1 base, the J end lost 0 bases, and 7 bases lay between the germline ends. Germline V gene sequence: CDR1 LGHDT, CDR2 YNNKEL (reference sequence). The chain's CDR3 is CASSQAGDSYNEQFF. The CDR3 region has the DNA TGTGCCAGCAGCCAAGCGGGGGACTCCTACAATGAGCAGTTCTTC.

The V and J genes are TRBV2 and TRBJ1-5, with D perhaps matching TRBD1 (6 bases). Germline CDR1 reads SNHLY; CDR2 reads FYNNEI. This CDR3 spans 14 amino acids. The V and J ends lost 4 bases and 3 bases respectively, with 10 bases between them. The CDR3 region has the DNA TGTGCCAGCAGTGTCGGGACAAACAATCAGCCCCAGCATTTT. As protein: CASSVGTNNQPQHF.

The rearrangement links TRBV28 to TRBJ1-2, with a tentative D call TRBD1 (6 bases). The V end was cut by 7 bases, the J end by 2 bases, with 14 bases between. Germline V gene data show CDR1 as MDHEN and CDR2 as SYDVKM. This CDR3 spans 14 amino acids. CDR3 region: CASTSADRNYGYTF. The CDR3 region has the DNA TGTGCCAGCACCTCGGCCGACAGGAACTATGGCTACACCTTC.

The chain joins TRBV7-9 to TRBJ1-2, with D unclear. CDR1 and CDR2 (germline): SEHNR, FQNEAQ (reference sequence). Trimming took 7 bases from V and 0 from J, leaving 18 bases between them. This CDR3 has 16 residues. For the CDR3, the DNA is TGTGCCAGCACCGTTTTTCTCGGGTCCTCTAACTATGGCTACACCTTC. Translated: CASTVFLGSSNYGYTF.

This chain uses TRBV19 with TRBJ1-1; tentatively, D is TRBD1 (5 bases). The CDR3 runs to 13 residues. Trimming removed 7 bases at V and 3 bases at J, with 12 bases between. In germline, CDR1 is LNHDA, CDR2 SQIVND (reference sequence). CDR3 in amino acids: CASMPGIYTEAFF. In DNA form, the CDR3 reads TGTGCCAGTATGCCAGGGATTTACACTGAAGCTTTCTTT. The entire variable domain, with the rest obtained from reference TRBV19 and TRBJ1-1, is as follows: DGGITQSPKYLFRKEGQNVTLSCEQNLNHDAMYWYRQDPGQGLRLIYYSQIVNDFQKGDIAEGYSVSREKKESFPLTVTSAQKNPTAFYLCASMPGIYTEAFFGQGTRLTVV.

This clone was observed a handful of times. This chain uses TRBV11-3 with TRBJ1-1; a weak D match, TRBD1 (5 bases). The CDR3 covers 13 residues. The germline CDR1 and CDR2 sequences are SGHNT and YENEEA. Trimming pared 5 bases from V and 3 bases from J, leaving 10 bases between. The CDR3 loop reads CASSPGGDTEAFF. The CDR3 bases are TGTGCCAGCAGCCCCGGGGGTGACACTGAAGCTTTCTTT.

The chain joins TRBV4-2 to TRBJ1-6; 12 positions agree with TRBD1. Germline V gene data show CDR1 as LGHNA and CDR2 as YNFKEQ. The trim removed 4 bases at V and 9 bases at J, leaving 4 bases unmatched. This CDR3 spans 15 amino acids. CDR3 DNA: TGTGCCAGCAGCCGGGACAGGGGGCTGGTTTCACCCCTCCACTTT. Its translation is CASSRDRGLVSPLHF.

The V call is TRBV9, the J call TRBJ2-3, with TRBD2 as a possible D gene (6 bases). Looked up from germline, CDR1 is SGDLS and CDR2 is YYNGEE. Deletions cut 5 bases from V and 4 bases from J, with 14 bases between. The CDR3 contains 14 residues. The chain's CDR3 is CASRVDYGADTQYF. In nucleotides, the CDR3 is TGTGCCAGCAGAGTGGACTATGGGGCAGATACGCAGTATTTT.

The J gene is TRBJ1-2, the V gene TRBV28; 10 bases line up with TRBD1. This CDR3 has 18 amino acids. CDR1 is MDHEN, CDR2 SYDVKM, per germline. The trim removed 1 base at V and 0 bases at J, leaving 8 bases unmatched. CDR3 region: CASSLSPGQGMSNYGYTF. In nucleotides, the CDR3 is TGTGCCAGCAGTTTATCTCCGGGACAGGGGATGTCTAACTATGGCTACACCTTC.

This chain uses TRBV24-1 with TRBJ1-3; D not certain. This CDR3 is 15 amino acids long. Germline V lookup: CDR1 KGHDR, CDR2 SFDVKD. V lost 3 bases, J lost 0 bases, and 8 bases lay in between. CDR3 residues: CATSDGGASGNTIYF. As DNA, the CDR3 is TGTGCCACCAGTGATGGAGGAGCCTCTGGAAACACCATATATTTT.

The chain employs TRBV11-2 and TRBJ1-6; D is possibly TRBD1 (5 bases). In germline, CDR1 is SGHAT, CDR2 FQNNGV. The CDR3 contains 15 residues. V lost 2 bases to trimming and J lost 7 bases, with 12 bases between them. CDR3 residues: CASSLRGFSNSPLHF. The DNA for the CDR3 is TGTGCCAGCAGCTTAAGGGGTTTCAGCAATTCACCCCTCCACTTT.

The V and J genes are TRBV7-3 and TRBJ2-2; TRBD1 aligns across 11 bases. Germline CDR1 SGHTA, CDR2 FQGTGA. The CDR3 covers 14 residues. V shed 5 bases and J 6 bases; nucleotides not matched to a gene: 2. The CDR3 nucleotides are TGTGCCAGCAGCCGGGACAGGGGGGCCGGGGAGCTGTTTTTT. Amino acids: CASSRDRGAGELFF.

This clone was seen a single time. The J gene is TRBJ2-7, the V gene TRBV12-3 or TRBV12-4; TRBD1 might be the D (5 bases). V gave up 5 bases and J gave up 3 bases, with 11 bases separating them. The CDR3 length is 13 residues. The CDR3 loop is CASSVGHRYEQYF. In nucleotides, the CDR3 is TGTGCCAGCAGTGTTGGACACCGCTACGAGCAGTACTTC.

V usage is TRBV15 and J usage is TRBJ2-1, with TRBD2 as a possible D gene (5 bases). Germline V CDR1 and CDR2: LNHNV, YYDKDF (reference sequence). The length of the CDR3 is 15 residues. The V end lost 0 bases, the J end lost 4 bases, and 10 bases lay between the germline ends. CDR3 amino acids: CATSRDRGEYNEQFF. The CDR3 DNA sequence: TGTGCCACCAGCAGAGATCGGGGAGAATACAATGAGCAGTTCTTC.

The CDR3 sequence: CASSLGDRGISPLHF. The CDR3 DNA follows: TGCGCCAGCAGCTTGGGGGACAGGGGGATTTCACCCCTCCACTTT. This chain joins TRBV5-1 and TRBJ1-6, with TRBD1 identical over 11 bases. Losses at the gene ends were 0 bases for V and 9 bases for J; bases not matched to a gene: 2. The CDR3 runs to 15 residues. CDR1 and CDR2 (germline): SGHRS, YFSETQ.

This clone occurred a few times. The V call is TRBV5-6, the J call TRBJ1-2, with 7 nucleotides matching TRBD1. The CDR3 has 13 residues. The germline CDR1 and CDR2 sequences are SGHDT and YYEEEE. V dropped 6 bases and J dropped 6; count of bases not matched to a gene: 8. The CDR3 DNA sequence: TGTGCCAGCAAGAAGGGACAGAAGGATGGCTACACCTTC. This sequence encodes CASKKGQKDGYTF. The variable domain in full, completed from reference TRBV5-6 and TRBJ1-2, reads DAGVTQSPTHLIKTRGQQVTLRCSPKSGHDTVSWYQQALGQGPQFIFQYYEEEERQRGNFPDRFSGHQFPNYSSELNVNALLLGDSALYLCASKKGQKDGYTFGSGTRLTVV.

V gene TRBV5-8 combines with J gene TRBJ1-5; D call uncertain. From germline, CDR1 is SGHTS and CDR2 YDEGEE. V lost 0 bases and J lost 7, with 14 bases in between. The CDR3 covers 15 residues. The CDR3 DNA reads TGTGCCAGCAGCTTGGATTCGGGAGTAAGGCAGCCCCAGCATTTT. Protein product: CASSLDSGVRQPQHF.

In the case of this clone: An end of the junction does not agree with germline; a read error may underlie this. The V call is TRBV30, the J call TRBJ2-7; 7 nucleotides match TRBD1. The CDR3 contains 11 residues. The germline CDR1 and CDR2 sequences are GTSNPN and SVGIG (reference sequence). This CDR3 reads CAWNDRAQWIF. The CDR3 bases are TGTGCCTGGAACGACAGGGCCCAGTGGATCTTC.

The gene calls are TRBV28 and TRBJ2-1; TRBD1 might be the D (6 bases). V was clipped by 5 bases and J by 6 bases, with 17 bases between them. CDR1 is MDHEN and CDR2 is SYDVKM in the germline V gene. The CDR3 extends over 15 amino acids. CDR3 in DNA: TGTGCCAGCAGTACCTCAGGGGCAGAGTCCAATGAGCAGTTCTTC. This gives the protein CASSTSGAESNEQFF.

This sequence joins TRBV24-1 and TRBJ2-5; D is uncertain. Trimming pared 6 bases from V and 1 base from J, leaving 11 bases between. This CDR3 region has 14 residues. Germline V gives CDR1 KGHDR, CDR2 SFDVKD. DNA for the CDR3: TGTGCCACCAGTCCCGGAGACGCCCAAGAGACCCAGTACTTC. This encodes CATSPGDAQETQYF.

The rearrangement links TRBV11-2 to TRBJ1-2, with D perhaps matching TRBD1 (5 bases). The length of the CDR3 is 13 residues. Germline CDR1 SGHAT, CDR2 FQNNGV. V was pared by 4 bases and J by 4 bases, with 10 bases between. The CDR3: CASSSGHLYGYTF. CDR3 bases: TGTGCCAGCAGCTCCGGACACCTCTATGGCTACACCTTC.